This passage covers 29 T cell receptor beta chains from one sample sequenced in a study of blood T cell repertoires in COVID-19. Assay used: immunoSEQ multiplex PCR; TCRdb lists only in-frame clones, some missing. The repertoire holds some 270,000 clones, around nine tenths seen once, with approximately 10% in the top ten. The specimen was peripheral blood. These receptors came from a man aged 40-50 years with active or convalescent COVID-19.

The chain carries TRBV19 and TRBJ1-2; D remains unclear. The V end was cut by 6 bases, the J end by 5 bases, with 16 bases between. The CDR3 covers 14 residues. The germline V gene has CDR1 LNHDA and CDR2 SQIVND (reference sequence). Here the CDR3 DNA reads TGTGCCAGTAGCGACCAAGGAGTGTATTATGGCTACACCTTC. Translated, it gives CASSDQGVYYGYTF.

The CDR3, as DNA: TGTGCCAGCAGCCAGGGTTTCGGGGATAACACTGAAGCTTTCTTT. Encoded protein: CASSQGFGDNTEAFF. This chain links TRBV3-1 (or the pseudogene TRBV3-2) with TRBJ1-1; no firm D call. The germline V gene has CDR1 LGHDT and CDR2 YNNKEL (reference sequence). This CDR3 comprises 15 residues. Trimming shortened V by 3 bases and J by 2 bases, and 13 bases separated the two germline ends.

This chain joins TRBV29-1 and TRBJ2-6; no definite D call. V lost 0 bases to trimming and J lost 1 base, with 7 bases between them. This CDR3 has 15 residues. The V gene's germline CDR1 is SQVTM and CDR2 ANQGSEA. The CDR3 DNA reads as TGCAGCGTTGAAGATTGGAGTTCTGGGGCCAACGTCCTGACTTTC. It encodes CSVEDWSSGANVLTF.

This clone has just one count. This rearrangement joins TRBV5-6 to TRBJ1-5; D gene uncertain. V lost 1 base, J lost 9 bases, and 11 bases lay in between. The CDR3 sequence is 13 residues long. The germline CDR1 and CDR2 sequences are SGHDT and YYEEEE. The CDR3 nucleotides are TGTGCCAGCAGCTTGTCAACGGCGGTGCCCCAGCATTTT. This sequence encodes CASSLSTAVPQHF. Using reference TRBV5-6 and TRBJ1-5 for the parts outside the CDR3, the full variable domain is DAGVTQSPTHLIKTRGQQVTLRCSPKSGHDTVSWYQQALGQGPQFIFQYYEEEERQRGNFPDRFSGHQFPNYSSELNVNALLLGDSALYLCASSLSTAVPQHFGDGTRLSIL.

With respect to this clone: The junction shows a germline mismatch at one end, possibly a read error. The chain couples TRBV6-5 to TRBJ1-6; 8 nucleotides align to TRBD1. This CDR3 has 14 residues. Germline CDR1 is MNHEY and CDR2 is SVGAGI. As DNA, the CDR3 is TGTACCAGCAGTTTCACAGGGGGGAATTCACCCCTCCACTTT. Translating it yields CTSSFTGGNSPLHF.

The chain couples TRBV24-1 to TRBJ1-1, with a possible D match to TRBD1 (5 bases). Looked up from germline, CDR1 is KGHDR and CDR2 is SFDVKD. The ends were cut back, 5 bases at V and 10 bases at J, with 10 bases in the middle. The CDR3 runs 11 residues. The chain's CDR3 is CATSGWGGAFF. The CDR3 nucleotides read TGTGCCACCAGTGGCTGGGGGGGAGCTTTCTTT.

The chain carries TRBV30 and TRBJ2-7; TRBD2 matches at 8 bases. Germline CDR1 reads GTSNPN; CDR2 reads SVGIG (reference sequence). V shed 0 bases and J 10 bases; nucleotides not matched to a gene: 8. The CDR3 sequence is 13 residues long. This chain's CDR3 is CAWSVQETSVQYF. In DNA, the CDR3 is TGTGCCTGGAGTGTACAGGAGACTAGCGTACAGTACTTC.

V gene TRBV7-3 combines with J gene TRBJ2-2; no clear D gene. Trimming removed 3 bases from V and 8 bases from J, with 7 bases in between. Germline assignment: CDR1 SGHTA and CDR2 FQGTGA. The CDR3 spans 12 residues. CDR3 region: CASSFGSGELFF. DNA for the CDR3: TGTGCCAGCAGCTTCGGGTCTGGGGAGCTGTTTTTT.

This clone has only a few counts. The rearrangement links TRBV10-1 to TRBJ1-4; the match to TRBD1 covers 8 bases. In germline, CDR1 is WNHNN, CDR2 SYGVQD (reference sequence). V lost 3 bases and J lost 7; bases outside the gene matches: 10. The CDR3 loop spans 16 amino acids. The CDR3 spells CASSEGGDRNGEKLFF. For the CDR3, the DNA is TGCGCCAGCAGTGAAGGTGGGGACAGGAACGGTGAAAAACTGTTTTTT.

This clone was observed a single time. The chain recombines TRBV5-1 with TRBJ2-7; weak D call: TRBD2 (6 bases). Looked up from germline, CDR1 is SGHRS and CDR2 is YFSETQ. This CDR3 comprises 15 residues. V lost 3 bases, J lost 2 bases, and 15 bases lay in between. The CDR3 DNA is TGCGCCAGCAGCTCGACGGGACTCTCCCCCTACGAGCAGTACTTC. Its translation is CASSSTGLSPYEQYF.

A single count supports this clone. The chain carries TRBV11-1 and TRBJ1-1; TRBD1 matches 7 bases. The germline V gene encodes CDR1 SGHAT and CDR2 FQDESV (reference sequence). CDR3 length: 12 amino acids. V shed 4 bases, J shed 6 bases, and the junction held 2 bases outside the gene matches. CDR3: CASSSGQSEAFF. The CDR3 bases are TGTGCCAGCAGCTCGGGACAGTCTGAAGCTTTCTTT.

Here the CDR3 DNA reads TGTGCCACAGGGCAGGGGCCGAACACCGGGGAGCTGTTTTTT. This gives the protein CATGQGPNTGELFF. The rearrangement links TRBV3-1 (or the pseudogene TRBV3-2) to TRBJ2-2; perhaps TRBD1 as D (6 bases). This CDR3 has 14 residues. Germline lookup yields CDR1 LGHDT and CDR2 YNNKEL (reference sequence). The V end was cut by 10 bases, the J end by 0 bases, with 12 bases between.

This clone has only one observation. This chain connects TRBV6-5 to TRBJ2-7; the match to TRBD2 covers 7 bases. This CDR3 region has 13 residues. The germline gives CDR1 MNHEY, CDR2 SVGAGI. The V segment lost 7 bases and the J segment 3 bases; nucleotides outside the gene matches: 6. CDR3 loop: CASTVTGGYEQYF. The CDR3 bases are TGTGCCAGCACCGTTACGGGGGGCTACGAGCAGTACTTC.

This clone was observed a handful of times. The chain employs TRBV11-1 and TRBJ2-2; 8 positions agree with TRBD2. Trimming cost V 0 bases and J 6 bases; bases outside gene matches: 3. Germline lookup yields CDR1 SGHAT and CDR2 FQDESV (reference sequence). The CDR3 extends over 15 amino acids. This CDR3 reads CASSLAGTSSGELFF. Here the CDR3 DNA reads TGTGCCAGCAGCTTAGCTGGGACTAGTTCCGGGGAGCTGTTTTTT.

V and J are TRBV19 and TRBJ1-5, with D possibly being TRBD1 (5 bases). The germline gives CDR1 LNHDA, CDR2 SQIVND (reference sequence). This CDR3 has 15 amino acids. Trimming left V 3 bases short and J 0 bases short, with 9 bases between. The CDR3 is CASSMTAFSNQPQHF. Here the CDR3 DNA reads TGTGCCAGTAGTATGACAGCTTTTAGCAATCAGCCCCAGCATTTT.

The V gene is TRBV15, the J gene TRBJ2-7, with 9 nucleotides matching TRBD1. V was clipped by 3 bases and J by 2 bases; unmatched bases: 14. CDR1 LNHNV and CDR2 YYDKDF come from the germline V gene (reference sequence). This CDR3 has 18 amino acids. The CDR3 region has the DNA TGTGCCACCAGCAGCCGGACCACAGGGGGCCGTCGAGCCTACGAGCAGTACTTC. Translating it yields CATSSRTTGGRRAYEQYF.

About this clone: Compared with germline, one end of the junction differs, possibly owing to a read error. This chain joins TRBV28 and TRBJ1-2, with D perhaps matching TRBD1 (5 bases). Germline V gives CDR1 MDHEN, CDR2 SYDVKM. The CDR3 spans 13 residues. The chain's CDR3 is CASSLCMNRIAPF. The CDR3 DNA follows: TGTGCCAGCAGTTTATGCATGAACAGGATCGCGCCCTTC.

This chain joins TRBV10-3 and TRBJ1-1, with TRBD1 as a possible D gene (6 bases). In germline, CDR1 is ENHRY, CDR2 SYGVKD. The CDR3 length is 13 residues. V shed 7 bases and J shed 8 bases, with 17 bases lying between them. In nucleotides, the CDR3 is TGTGCCATCACCGGGACAAACCCCGGGGAAGCTTTCTTT. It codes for CAITGTNPGEAFF.

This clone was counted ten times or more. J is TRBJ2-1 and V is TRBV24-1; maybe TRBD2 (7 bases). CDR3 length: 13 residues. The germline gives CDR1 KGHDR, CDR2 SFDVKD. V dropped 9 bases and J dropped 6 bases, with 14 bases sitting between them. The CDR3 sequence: CATGGAGPNEQFF. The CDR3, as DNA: TGTGCCACCGGGGGGGCAGGGCCCAATGAGCAGTTCTTC.

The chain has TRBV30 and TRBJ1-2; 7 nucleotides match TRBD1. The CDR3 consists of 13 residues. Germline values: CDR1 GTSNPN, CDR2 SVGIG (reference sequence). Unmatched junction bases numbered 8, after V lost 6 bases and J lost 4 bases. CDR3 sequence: CACKSRGSYGYTF. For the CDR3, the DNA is TGTGCCTGTAAATCCAGGGGGAGCTATGGCTACACCTTC.

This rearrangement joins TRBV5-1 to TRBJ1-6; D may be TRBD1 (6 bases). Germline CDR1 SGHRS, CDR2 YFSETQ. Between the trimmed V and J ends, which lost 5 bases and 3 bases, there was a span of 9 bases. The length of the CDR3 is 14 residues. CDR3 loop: CASRPDSYNSPLHF. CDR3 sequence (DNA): TGCGCCAGCAGGCCGGACAGCTATAATTCACCCCTCCACTTT.

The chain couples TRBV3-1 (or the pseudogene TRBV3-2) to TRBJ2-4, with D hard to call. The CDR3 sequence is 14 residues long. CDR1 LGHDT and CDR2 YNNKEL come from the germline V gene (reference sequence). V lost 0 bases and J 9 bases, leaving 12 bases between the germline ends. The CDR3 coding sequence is TGTGCCAGCAGCCAAGAGTGGTCAGGAAGCATTCAGTACTTC. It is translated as CASSQEWSGSIQYF.

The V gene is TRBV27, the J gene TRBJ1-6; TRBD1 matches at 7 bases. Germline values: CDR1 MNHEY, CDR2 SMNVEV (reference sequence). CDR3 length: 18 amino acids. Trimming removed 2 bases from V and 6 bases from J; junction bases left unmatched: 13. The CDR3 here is CASSLTRPTGTFNSPLHF. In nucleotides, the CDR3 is TGTGCCAGCAGTTTAACCCGGCCGACAGGGACATTTAATTCACCCCTCCACTTT.

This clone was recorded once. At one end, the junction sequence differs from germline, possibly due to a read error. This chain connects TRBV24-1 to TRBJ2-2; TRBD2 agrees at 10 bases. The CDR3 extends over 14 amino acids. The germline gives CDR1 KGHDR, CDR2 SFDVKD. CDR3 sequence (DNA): TGTACCACTCGGACTAGCGGAAACACCGGGGAGCTGTTTTTT. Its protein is CTTRTSGNTGELFF.

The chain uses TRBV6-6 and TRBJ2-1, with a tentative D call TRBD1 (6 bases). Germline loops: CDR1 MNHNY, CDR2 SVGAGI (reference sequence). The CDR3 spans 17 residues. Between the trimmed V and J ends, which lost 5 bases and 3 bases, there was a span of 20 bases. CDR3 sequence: CASSPTSGTRIYNEQFF. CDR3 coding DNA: TGTGCCAGCAGTCCAACTTCCGGGACAAGGATCTACAATGAGCAGTTCTTC.

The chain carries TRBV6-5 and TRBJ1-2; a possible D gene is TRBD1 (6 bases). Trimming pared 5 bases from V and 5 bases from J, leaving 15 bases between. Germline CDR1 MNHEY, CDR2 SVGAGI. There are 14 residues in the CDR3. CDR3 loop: CASSPRGGAYGYTF. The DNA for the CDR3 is TGTGCCAGCAGTCCTAGGGGGGGGGCGTATGGCTACACCTTC.

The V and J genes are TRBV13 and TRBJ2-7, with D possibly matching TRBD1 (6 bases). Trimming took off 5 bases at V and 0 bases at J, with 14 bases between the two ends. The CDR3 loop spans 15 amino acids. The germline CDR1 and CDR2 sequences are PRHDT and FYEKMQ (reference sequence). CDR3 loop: CASSAGQLSSYEQYF. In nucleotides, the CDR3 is TGTGCCAGCAGCGCCGGACAGCTAAGCTCCTACGAGCAGTACTTC.

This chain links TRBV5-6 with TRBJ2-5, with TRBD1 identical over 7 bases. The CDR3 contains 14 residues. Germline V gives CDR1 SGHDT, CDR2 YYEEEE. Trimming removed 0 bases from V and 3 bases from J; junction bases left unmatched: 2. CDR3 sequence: CASSLVQGKETQYF. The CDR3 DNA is TGTGCCAGCAGCTTGGTACAGGGGAAAGAGACCCAGTACTTC.

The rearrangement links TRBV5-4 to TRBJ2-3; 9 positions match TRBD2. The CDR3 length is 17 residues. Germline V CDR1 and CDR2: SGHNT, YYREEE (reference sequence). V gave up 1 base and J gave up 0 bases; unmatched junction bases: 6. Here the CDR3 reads CASSLRLAGTSTDTQYF. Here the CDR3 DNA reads TGTGCCAGCAGCTTGCGCCTAGCGGGGACTAGCACAGATACGCAGTATTTT.